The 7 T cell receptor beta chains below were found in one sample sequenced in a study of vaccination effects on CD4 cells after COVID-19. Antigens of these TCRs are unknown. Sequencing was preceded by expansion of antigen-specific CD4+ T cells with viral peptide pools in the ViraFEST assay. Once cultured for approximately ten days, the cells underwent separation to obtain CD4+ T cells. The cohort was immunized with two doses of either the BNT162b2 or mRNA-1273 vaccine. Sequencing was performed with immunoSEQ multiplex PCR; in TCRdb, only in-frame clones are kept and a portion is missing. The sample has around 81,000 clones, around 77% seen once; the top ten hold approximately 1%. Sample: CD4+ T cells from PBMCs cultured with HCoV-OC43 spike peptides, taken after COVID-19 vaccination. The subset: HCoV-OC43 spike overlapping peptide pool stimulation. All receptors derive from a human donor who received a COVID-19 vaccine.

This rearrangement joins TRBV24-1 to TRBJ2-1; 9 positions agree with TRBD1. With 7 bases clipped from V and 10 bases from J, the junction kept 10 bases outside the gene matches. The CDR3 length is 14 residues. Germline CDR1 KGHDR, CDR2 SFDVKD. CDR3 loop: CATRAPGTGSEQFF. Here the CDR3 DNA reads TGTGCCACCAGGGCCCCCGGGACAGGGTCGGAGCAGTTCTTC.

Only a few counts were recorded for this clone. The CDR3 nucleotides are TGCAGCGGTTATCAGGGGGCCGGGGAGCTGTTTTTT. Protein product: CSGYQGAGELFF. The chain joins TRBV29-1 to TRBJ2-2; 7 nucleotides align to TRBD1. CDR1 SQVTM and CDR2 ANQGSEA come from the germline V gene. V shed 7 bases and J 6 bases; nucleotides not matched to a gene: 5. This CDR3 spans 12 amino acids.

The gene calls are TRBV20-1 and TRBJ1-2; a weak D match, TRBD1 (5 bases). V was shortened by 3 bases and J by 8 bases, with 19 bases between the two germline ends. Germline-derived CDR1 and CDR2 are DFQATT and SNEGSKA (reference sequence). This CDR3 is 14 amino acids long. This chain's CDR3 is CSASRDVGPKGYTF. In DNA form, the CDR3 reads TGCAGTGCTAGTAGGGACGTCGGGCCGAAAGGCTACACCTTC.

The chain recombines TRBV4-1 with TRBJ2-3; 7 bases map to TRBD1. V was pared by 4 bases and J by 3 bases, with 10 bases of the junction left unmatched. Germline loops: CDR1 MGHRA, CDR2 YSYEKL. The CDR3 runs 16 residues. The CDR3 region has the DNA TGCGCCAGCAGCCGGCTGCCGGGGACAGTTACAGATACGCAGTATTTT. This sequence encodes CASSRLPGTVTDTQYF.

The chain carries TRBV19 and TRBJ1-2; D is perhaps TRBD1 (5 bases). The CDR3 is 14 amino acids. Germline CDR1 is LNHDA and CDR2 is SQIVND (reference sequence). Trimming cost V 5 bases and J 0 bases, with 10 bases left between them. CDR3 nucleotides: TGTGCCAGTAGTCCGACAGCATCTAACTATGGCTACACCTTC. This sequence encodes CASSPTASNYGYTF.

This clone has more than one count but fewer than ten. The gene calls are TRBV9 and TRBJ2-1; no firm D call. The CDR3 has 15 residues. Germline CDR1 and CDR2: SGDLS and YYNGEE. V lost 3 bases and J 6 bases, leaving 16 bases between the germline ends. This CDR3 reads CASSAVMSWTNEQFF. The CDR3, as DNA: TGTGCCAGCAGCGCCGTCATGAGCTGGACCAATGAGCAGTTCTTC.

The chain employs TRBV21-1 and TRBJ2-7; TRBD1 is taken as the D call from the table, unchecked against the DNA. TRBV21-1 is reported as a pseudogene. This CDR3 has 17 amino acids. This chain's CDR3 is CASSKGVPRGRAYEQYV. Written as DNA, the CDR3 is TGTGCCAGCAGCAAAGGCGTGCCCAGGGGTAGGGCCTACGAGCAGTACGTC.